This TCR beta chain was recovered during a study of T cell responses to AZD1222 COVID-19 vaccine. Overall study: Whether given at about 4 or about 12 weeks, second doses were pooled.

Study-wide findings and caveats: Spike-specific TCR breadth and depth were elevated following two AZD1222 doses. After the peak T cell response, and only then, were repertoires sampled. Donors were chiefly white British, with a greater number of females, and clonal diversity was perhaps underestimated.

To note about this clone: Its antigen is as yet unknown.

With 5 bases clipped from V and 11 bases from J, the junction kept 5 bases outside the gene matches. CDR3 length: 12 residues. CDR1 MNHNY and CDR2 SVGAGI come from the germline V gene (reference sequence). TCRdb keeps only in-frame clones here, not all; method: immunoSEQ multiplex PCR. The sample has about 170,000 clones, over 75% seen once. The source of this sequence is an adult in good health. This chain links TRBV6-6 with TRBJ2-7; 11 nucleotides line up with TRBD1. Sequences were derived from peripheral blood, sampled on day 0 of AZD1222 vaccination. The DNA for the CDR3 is TGTGCCAGCAGTACCGGACAGGGGGCGAAGTACTTC. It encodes CASSTGQGAKYF.